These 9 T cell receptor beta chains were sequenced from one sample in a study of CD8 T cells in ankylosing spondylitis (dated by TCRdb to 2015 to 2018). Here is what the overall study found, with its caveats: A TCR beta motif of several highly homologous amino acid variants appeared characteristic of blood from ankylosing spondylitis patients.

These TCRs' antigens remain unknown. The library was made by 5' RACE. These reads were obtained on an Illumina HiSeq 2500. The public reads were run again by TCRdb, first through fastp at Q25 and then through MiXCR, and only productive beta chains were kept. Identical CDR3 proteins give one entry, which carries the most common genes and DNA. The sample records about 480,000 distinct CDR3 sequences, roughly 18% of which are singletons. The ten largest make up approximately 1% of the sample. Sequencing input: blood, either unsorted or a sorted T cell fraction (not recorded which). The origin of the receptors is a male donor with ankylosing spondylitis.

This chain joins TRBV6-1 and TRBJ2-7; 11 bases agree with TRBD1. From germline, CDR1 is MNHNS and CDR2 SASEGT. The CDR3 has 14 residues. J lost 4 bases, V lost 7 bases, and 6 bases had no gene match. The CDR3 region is CASIMDRGRYEQYF. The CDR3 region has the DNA TGTGCCAGCATCATGGACAGGGGGCGGTACGAGCAGTACTTC.

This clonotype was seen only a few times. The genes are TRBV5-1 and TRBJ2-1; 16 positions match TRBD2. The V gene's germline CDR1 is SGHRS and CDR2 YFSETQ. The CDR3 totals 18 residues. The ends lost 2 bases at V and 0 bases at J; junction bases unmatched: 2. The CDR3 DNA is TGCGCCAGCAGCTTCGGGACTAGCGGGGGGGGCTCCTACAATGAGCAGTTCTTC. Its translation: CASSFGTSGGGSYNEQFF.

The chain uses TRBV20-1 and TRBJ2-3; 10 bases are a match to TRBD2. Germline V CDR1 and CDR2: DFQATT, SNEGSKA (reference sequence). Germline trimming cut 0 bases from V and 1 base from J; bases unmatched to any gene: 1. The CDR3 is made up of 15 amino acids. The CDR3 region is CSAREGTSGTDTQYF. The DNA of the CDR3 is TGCAGTGCTAGAGAGGGGACTAGCGGCACAGATACGCAGTATTTT.

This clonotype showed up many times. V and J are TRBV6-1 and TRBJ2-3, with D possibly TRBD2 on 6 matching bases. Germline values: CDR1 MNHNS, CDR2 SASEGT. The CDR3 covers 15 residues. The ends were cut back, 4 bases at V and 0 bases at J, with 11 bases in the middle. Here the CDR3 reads CASSGPGTSTDTQYF. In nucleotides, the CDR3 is TGTGCCAGCAGTGGACCCGGGACTAGCACAGATACGCAGTATTTT.

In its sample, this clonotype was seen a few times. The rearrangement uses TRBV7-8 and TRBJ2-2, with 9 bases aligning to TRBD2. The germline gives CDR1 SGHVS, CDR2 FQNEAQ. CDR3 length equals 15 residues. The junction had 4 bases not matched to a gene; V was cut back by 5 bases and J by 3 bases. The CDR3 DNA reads TGTGCCAGCAGCCCTAGCGGGGTAGACACCGGGGAGCTGTTTTTT. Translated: CASSPSGVDTGELFF. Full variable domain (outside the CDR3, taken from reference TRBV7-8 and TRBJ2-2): GAGVSQSPRYKVAKRGQDVALRCDPISGHVSLFWYQQALGQGPEFLTYFQNEAQLDKSGLPSDRFFAERPEGSVSTLKIQRTQQEDSAVYLCASSPSGVDTGELFFGEGSRLTVL.

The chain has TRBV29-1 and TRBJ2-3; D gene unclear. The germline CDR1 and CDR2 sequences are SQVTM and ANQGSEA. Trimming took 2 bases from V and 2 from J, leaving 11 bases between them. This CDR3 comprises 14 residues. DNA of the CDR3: TGCAGCGTTGAACCCCCGTCCAACACAGATACGCAGTATTTT. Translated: CSVEPPSNTDTQYF.

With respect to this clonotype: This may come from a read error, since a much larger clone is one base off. CDR3 sequence: CAGSAQTGFEQYF. CDR3 nucleotide sequence: TGTGCCGGCAGTGCCCAAACAGGGTTTGAGCAGTACTTC. The chain has TRBV25-1 and TRBJ2-7; tentative D call: TRBD1 (6 bases). The length of the CDR3 is 13 residues. In germline, CDR1 is MGHDK, CDR2 SYGVNS.

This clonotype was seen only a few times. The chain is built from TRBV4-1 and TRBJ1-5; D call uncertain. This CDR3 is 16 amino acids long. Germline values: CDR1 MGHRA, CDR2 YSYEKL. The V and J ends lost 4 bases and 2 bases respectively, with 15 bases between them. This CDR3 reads CASSPSEVQGNQPQHF. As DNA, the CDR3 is TGCGCCAGCAGCCCCAGCGAGGTACAAGGCAATCAGCCCCAGCATTTT.

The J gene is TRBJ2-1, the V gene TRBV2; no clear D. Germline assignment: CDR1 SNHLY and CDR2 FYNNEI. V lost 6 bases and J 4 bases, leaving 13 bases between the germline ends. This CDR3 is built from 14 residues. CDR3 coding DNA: TGTGCCAGCAGGGCCTCAGGCCAGTACAATGAGCAGTTCTTC. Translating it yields CASRASGQYNEQFF.